This entry lists 27 T cell receptor beta chains sequenced from one sample in a study of cytomegalovirus exposure and HLA in healthy donors. PCR was performed using 60 Vbeta and 13 Jbeta primers. The protocol was immunoSEQ multiplex PCR, while the TCRdb copy is restricted to in-frame clones and leaves out a portion. The repertoire holds roughly 160,000 clones, with roughly 77% as singletons. Sequencing was done on a sample of PBMCs. Source of these receptors: a man aged 50-60 years in good health and CMV-seropositive.

The genes are TRBV10-3 and TRBJ1-2, with 9 bases identical to TRBD1. The CDR3 sequence is 15 residues long. Germline V CDR1 and CDR2: ENHRY, SYGVKD. Trimming cost V 0 bases and J 2 bases; bases outside gene matches: 1. CDR3 residues: CAISESGQGNYGYTF. DNA of the CDR3: TGTGCCATCAGTGAGTCCGGACAGGGGAACTATGGCTACACCTTC.

This clone occurred once. The chain is built from TRBV19 and TRBJ2-1; 8 bases are shared with TRBD2. Germline V CDR1 and CDR2: LNHDA, SQIVND (reference sequence). The trim removed 8 bases at V and 4 bases at J, leaving 4 bases unmatched. The length of the CDR3 is 13 residues. CDR3 in amino acids: CASSGLVYNEQFF. CDR3 sequence (DNA): TGTGCCAGTTCGGGACTAGTGTACAATGAGCAGTTCTTC.

This chain connects TRBV9 to TRBJ2-7, with 12 bases lining up with TRBD2. Unmatched junction bases numbered 10, after V lost 2 bases and J lost 4 bases. CDR1 is SGDLS, CDR2 YYNGEE, per germline. CDR3 size: 17 residues. This CDR3 reads CASSVTSGGLSSYEQYF. The CDR3, as DNA: TGTGCCAGCAGCGTGACTAGCGGGGGTTTGAGCAGTTACGAGCAGTACTTC. Full variable domain (outside the CDR3, taken from reference TRBV9 and TRBJ2-7): DSGVTQTPKHLITATGQRVTLRCSPRSGDLSVYWYQQSLDQGLQFLIQYYNGEERAKGNILERFSAQQFPDLHSELNLSSLELGDSALYFCASSVTSGGLSSYEQYFGPGTRLTVT.

The chain employs TRBV10-3 and TRBJ1-1; tentatively, D is TRBD1 (6 bases). Trimming left V 4 bases short and J 7 bases short, with 10 bases between. CDR1 is ENHRY, CDR2 SYGVKD, per germline. This CDR3 is built from 12 residues. The CDR3: CAISVTGNEAFF. The CDR3 DNA reads as TGTGCCATCAGTGTAACAGGGAATGAAGCTTTCTTT.

The CDR3 bases are TGTGCCAGCAGACCTGGGGGGGGGATGAACACTGAAGCTTTCTTT. Encoded protein: CASRPGGGMNTEAFF. The chain uses TRBV5-4 and TRBJ1-1; possibly TRBD1 for D (5 bases). Between the trimmed V and J ends, which lost 5 bases and 0 bases, there was a span of 14 bases. The CDR3 runs 15 residues. Germline CDR1 is SGHNT and CDR2 is YYREEE (reference sequence). The complete variable domain, with remaining parts taken from reference TRBV5-4 and TRBJ1-1, reads ETGVTQSPTHLIKTRGQQVTLRCSSQSGHNTVSWYQQALGQGPQFIFQYYREEENGRGNFPPRFSGLQFPNYSSELNVNALELDDSALYLCASRPGGGMNTEAFFGQGTRLTVV.

This clone was observed a few times. The rearrangement links TRBV7-8 to TRBJ1-2, with 9 bases aligning to TRBD1. This CDR3 is 14 amino acids long. Trimming cost V 5 bases and J 5 bases; bases outside gene matches: 6. Germline V CDR1 and CDR2: SGHVS, FQNEAQ. The CDR3 DNA reads as TGTGCCAGCAGCATCACAGGGGGCTGGTATGGCTACACCTTC. It translates to CASSITGGWYGYTF. The full variable domain, completed using reference TRBV7-8 and TRBJ1-2, is GAGVSQSPRYKVAKRGQDVALRCDPISGHVSLFWYQQALGQGPEFLTYFQNEAQLDKSGLPSDRFFAERPEGSVSTLKIQRTQQEDSAVYLCASSITGGWYGYTFGSGTRLTVV.

This clone was counted between two and nine times. The genes are TRBV19 and TRBJ2-5; D perhaps matches TRBD1 (5 bases). V lost 4 bases and J 2 bases, leaving 11 bases between the germline ends. This CDR3 contains 14 residues. Germline values: CDR1 LNHDA, CDR2 SQIVND (reference sequence). The CDR3 protein is CASSTWTNQETQYF. CDR3 in DNA: TGTGCCAGTAGTACATGGACAAATCAAGAGACCCAGTACTTC.

The chain couples TRBV7-9 to TRBJ1-4, with TRBD1 matching 9 bases. The V and J ends lost 4 bases and 10 bases, in that order; junction bases with no gene match: 10. Looked up from germline, CDR1 is SEHNR and CDR2 is FQNEAQ (reference sequence). This CDR3 has 15 residues. The CDR3 spells CASSSTGGASAKLFF. The CDR3 bases are TGTGCCAGCAGCTCTACAGGGGGCGCAAGTGCAAAACTGTTTTTT.

The CDR3 sequence: CASSQASGGTGELFF. The DNA for the CDR3 is TGTGCCAGCAGCCAAGCCTCGGGGGGCACCGGGGAGCTGTTTTTT. The rearrangement links TRBV14 to TRBJ2-2, with 7 bases that match TRBD2. This CDR3 has 15 amino acids. Germline V gene lookup returns CDR1 SGHDN and CDR2 FVKESK. V lost 1 base, J lost 4 bases, and 3 bases stayed unmatched.

V and J are TRBV5-4 and TRBJ2-1; 8 nucleotides line up with TRBD2. CDR1 SGHNT and CDR2 YYREEE come from the germline V gene (reference sequence). V shed 0 bases, J shed 5 bases, and the junction held 1 base outside the gene matches. CDR3 size: 14 residues. CDR3 sequence (DNA): TGTGCCAGCAGCTTGGTTAGCGGGGACAATGAGCAGTTCTTC. It specifies CASSLVSGDNEQFF.

This sequence joins TRBV21-1 and TRBJ1-2; the table's TRBD1 call for D was not verified on the DNA. TRBV21-1 is a known pseudogene. The CDR3 length is 15 residues. In DNA form, the CDR3 reads TGTGCCAGCAGCCCTAACAGAACACGTAACTATGGCTACACCTTC. Protein: CASSPNRTRNYGYTF.

The chain couples TRBV7-3 to TRBJ2-3, with a possible D match to TRBD1 (6 bases). The germline V gene encodes CDR1 SGHTA and CDR2 FQGTGA. CDR3 length: 15 residues. V gave up 2 bases and J gave up 11 bases, with 20 bases separating them. CDR3 DNA sequence: TGTGCCAGCAGCTTAGATTCCGGACAGTCAAAACAGCAGTATTTT. Translating it yields CASSLDSGQSKQQYF.

The CDR3 DNA is TGTGCCAGCAGCTGGGGGGTGAGGGAAAAACTGTTTTTT. Translation: CASSWGVREKLFF. V is TRBV7-9 and J is TRBJ1-4; maybe TRBD1 (5 bases). Trimming pared 4 bases from V and 8 bases from J, leaving 11 bases between. This CDR3 has 13 amino acids. Looked up from germline, CDR1 is SEHNR and CDR2 is FQNEAQ (reference sequence). Filled out from reference TRBV7-9 and TRBJ1-4, the complete variable domain reads DTGVSQNPRHKITKRGQNVTFRCDPISEHNRLYWYRQTLGQGPEFLTYFQNEAQLEKSRLLSDRFSAERPKGSFSTLEIQRTEQGDSAMYLCASSWGVREKLFFGSGTQLSVL.

The rearrangement uses TRBV6-5 and TRBJ2-5; TRBD2 might be the D (6 bases). There are 13 residues in the CDR3. V was pared by 7 bases and J by 4 bases, with 13 bases between. Germline CDR1 and CDR2: MNHEY and SVGAGI. CDR3 nucleotide sequence: TGTGCCAGCATGAGTGCGGGGAGAGAGACCCAGTACTTC. Translation: CASMSAGRETQYF.

This CDR3 reads CASRDTSNYGYTF. The CDR3 DNA follows: TGTGCCAGCAGGGACACCTCTAACTATGGCTACACCTTC. V usage is TRBV2 and J usage is TRBJ1-2; D is possibly TRBD1 (5 bases). The CDR3 is made up of 13 amino acids. CDR1 and CDR2 from the germline V gene are SNHLY and FYNNEI. Trimming shortened V by 6 bases and J by 0 bases, and 8 bases separated the two germline ends.

CDR3 DNA sequence: TGTGCCAGCAGGAGGGTTCTGGCCGGGGAGCTGTTTTTT. This sequence encodes CASRRVLAGELFF. This sequence joins TRBV2 and TRBJ2-2; a weak D match, TRBD2 (5 bases). V was cut by 6 bases and J by 6 bases, with 11 bases left in between. The CDR3 has 13 amino acids. The germline V gene encodes CDR1 SNHLY and CDR2 FYNNEI.

The chain uses TRBV7-9 and TRBJ1-5; D is perhaps TRBD1 (5 bases). Trimming stripped 2 bases from V and 1 base from J, with 9 bases between. The CDR3 spans 15 residues. Germline V CDR1 and CDR2: SEHNR, FQNEAQ (reference sequence). The CDR3 spells CASSLTGESNQPQHF. In DNA form, the CDR3 reads TGTGCCAGCAGCTTAACGGGGGAGAGCAATCAGCCCCAGCATTTT.

This sequence joins TRBV9 and TRBJ1-2, with TRBD1 as a possible D gene (5 bases). CDR1 is SGDLS and CDR2 is YYNGEE in the germline V gene. Deletions cut 0 bases from V and 1 base from J, with 10 bases between. The CDR3 totals 15 residues. CDR3 region: CASSVATDFNYGYTF. The CDR3 DNA reads as TGTGCCAGCAGCGTAGCGACAGATTTTAACTATGGCTACACCTTC.

J is TRBJ2-5 and V is TRBV28; 10 nucleotides align to TRBD1. The CDR3 is 14 residues long. Trimming cost V 8 bases and J 5 bases; bases outside gene matches: 8. Germline loops: CDR1 MDHEN, CDR2 SYDVKM. CDR3 in amino acids: CASWDRGQSETQYF. The CDR3 nucleotides are TGTGCCAGCTGGGACAGGGGTCAATCGGAGACCCAGTACTTC. Together with reference TRBV28 and TRBJ2-5, the CDR3 gives the full variable domain: DVKVTQSSRYLVKRTGEKVFLECVQDMDHENMFWYRQDPGLGLRLIYFSYDVKMKEKGDIPEGYSVSREKKERFSLILESASTNQTSMYLCASWDRGQSETQYFGPGTRLLVL.

This sequence joins TRBV6-1 and TRBJ2-7; D may be TRBD1 (5 bases). V was clipped by 2 bases and J by 6 bases, with 14 bases between them. This CDR3 contains 14 residues. From germline, CDR1 is MNHNS and CDR2 SASEGT. The CDR3: CASSEWGPRSEQYF. Written as DNA, the CDR3 is TGTGCCAGCAGTGAATGGGGCCCGCGATCCGAGCAGTACTTC.

The V gene is TRBV7-2, the J gene TRBJ2-2, with D unresolved. The CDR3 runs 15 residues. V shed 1 base and J shed 0 bases, with 6 bases lying between them. CDR1 SGHTA and CDR2 FQGNSA come from the germline V gene. This chain's CDR3 is CASSLEATNTGELFF. CDR3 DNA sequence: TGTGCCAGCAGCTTAGAAGCAACGAACACCGGGGAGCTGTTTTTT. The complete variable domain, with remaining parts taken from reference TRBV7-2 and TRBJ2-2, reads GAGVSQSPSNKVTEKGKDVELRCDPISGHTALYWYRQSLGQGLEFLIYFQGNSAPDKSGLPSDRFSAERTGGSVSTLTIQRTQQEDSAVYLCASSLEATNTGELFFGEGSRLTVL.

V is TRBV6-5 and J is TRBJ1-3, with D possibly TRBD1 on 5 matching bases. V lost 4 bases, J lost 0 bases, and 10 bases lay in between. CDR3 length equals 15 residues. CDR1 is MNHEY, CDR2 SVGAGI, per germline. The chain's CDR3 is CASSWRGNSGNTIYF. Here the CDR3 DNA reads TGTGCCAGCAGTTGGAGGGGTAACTCTGGAAACACCATATATTTT.

This clone was seen a few times. The chain links TRBV11-2 to TRBJ1-4; no firm D call. Germline CDR1 reads SGHAT; CDR2 reads FQNNGV. This CDR3 is 15 amino acids long. Trimming shortened V by 7 bases and J by 2 bases, and 14 bases separated the two germline ends. The CDR3 coding sequence is TGTGCCAGCACCTCTAAACTGAACACTAATGAAAAACTGTTTTTT. Protein product: CASTSKLNTNEKLFF.

The chain employs TRBV4-3 and TRBJ1-2, with D perhaps matching TRBD1 (6 bases). This CDR3 is 13 amino acids long. Germline V lookup: CDR1 LGHNA, CDR2 YSLEER. V lost 5 bases and J 3 bases, leaving 10 bases between the germline ends. The CDR3 reads CASSSRQDYGYTF. As DNA, the CDR3 is TGCGCCAGCAGCTCTCGACAGGACTATGGCTACACCTTC.

This rearrangement joins TRBV11-2 to TRBJ1-6; tentative D call: TRBD1 (5 bases). Trimming stripped 0 bases from V and 7 bases from J, with 7 bases between. Germline CDR1 is SGHAT and CDR2 is FQNNGV. The CDR3 runs to 14 residues. CDR3 amino acids: CASSLEPGNSPLHF. The CDR3 DNA reads TGTGCCAGCAGCTTAGAGCCAGGGAATTCACCCCTCCACTTT.

The rearrangement uses TRBV6-4 and TRBJ2-5, with 7 nucleotides matching TRBD2. From germline, CDR1 is MRHNA and CDR2 SNTAGT. J gave up 2 bases and V 6 bases, and 9 bases lay outside the gene matches. This CDR3 has 15 amino acids. The CDR3 DNA is TGTGCCAGCAGCCGTACAGCGGGGAGACAAGAGACCCAGTACTTC. Translating it yields CASSRTAGRQETQYF.

This clone was counted once. This rearrangement joins TRBV29-1 to TRBJ2-7, with TRBD1 identical over 8 bases. Trimming at V came to 7 bases and at J to 6 bases, leaving 14 bases not matched to a gene. This CDR3 comprises 14 residues. Per germline, CDR1 SQVTM and CDR2 ANQGSEA. This chain's CDR3 is CSAQPGQGMGEQYF. The DNA of the CDR3 is TGCAGCGCCCAACCTGGACAGGGTATGGGCGAGCAGTACTTC.